This entry concerns a single T cell receptor beta chain. Clones were sequenced by immunoSEQ multiplex PCR, and TCRdb holds only the in-frame ones, with some missing. The sample shows 180,000 or so clones, more than 85% of them seen only once. This specimen belongs to a study of blood T cell repertoires in COVID-19. The germline V gene encodes CDR1 SNHLY and CDR2 FYNNEI. The length of the CDR3 is 17 residues. V lost 2 bases to trimming and J lost 2 bases, with 17 bases between them. The clonotype originates from a woman at least 80 years old in a cohort sampled during active or convalescent COVID-19. The chain combines TRBV2 with TRBJ2-3; D is possibly TRBD2 (5 bases). The sequenced material came from peripheral blood. CDR3 sequence: CASSETRTLRNTDTQYF. CDR3 DNA sequence: TGTGCCAGCAGTGAAACGAGGACTCTCAGAAACACAGATACGCAGTATTTT.